The entry below describes one TCR beta chain. Cohorts were based on clinical histories the participants reported. Recovered status applied to Cohort 3 donors who had two consecutive negative PCRs. It also applied to those with clearance or with symptom resolution. Authors' methods: Quantification of nucleated cells was approximated via reference gene primer amplification. The protocol was immunoSEQ multiplex PCR, while the TCRdb copy is restricted to in-frame clones and leaves out a portion. Clone size and V and J calls were adopted from that table, with D and trimming inferred from the DNA. Among about 130,000 clones, about 88% were seen once, and the ten largest hold about 2.5%. CDR1 is SGHVS and CDR2 is FQNEAQ in the germline V gene. The CDR3 is 15 residues long. V lost 4 bases and J lost 0, with 13 bases in between. The data are from a study of blood T cell repertoires in COVID-19. Study-wide context: Samples came from the United States, Italy and Spain, spanning acute and convalescent COVID-19.

The genes are TRBV7-8 and TRBJ2-7, with D maybe TRBD1 (5 bases). The source is a woman in her fifties or sixties who had recovered from COVID-19. The source material was PBMCs or T cells enriched from blood (not recorded which). The CDR3 loop reads CASSSRAKASYEQYF. CDR3 nucleotides: TGTGCCAGCAGCTCCAGGGCGAAGGCCTCCTACGAGCAGTACTTC.